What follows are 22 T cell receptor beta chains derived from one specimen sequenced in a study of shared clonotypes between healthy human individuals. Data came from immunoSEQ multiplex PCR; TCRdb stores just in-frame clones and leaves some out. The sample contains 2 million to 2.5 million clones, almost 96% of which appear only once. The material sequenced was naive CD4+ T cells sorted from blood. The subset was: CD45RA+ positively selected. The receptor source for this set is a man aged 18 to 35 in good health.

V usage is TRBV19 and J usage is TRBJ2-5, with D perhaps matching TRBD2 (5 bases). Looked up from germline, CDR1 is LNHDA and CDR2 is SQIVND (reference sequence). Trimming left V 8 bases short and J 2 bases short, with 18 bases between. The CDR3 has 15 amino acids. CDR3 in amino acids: CASSKGPAAQETQYF. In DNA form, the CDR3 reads TGTGCCAGTTCCAAGGGTCCAGCGGCTCAAGAGACCCAGTACTTC. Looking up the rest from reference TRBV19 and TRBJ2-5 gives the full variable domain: DGGITQSPKYLFRKEGQNVTLSCEQNLNHDAMYWYRQDPGQGLRLIYYSQIVNDFQKGDIAEGYSVSREKKESFPLTVTSAQKNPTAFYLCASSKGPAAQETQYFGPGTRLLVL.

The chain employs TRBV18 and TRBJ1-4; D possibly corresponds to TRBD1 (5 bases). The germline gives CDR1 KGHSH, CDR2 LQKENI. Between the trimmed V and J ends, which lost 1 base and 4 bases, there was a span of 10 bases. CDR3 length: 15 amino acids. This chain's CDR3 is CASSPRGGFNEKLFF. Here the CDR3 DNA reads TGTGCCAGCTCACCACGGGGCGGATTTAATGAAAAACTGTTTTTT.

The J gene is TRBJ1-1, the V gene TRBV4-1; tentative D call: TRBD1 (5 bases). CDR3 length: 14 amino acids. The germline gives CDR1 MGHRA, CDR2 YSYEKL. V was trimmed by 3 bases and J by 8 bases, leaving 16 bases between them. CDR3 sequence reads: CASSQVLRQREAFF. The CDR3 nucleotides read TGCGCCAGCAGCCAGGTCCTCCGACAGAGAGAAGCTTTCTTT.

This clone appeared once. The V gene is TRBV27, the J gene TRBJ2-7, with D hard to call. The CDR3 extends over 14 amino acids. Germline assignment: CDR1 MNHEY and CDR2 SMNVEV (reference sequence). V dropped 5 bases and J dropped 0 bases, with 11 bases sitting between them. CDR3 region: CASSADVRSYEQYF. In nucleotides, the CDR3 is TGTGCCAGCAGTGCGGACGTCCGCTCCTACGAGCAGTACTTC.

The CDR3 DNA reads as TGTGCCAGCAGCTTGGCTCCCCAGGGGACCCAGTACTTC. Protein: CASSLAPQGTQYF. The genes are TRBV7-9 and TRBJ2-5; perhaps TRBD1 as D (5 bases). The CDR3 contains 13 residues. In germline, CDR1 is SEHNR, CDR2 FQNEAQ (reference sequence). The V end was cut by 3 bases, the J end by 7 bases, with 12 bases between.

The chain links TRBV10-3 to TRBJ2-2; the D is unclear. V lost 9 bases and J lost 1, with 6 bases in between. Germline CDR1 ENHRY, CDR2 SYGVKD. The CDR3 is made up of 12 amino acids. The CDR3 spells CAIGQNTGELFF. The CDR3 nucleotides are TGTGCCATTGGGCAGAACACCGGGGAGCTGTTTTTT.

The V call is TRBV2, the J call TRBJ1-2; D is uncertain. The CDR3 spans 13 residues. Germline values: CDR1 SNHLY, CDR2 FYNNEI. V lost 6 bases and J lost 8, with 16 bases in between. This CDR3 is CASRATQWSGYTF. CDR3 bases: TGTGCCAGCAGGGCGACCCAGTGGTCCGGCTACACCTTC.

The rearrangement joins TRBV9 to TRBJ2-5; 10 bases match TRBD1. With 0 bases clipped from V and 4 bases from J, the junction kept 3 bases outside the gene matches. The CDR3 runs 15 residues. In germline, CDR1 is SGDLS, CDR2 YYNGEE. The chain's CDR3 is CASSVEGTGVETQYF. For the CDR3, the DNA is TGTGCCAGCAGCGTAGAAGGGACAGGGGTAGAGACCCAGTACTTC. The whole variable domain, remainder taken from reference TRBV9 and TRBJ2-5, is DSGVTQTPKHLITATGQRVTLRCSPRSGDLSVYWYQQSLDQGLQFLIQYYNGEERAKGNILERFSAQQFPDLHSELNLSSLELGDSALYFCASSVEGTGVETQYFGPGTRLLVL.

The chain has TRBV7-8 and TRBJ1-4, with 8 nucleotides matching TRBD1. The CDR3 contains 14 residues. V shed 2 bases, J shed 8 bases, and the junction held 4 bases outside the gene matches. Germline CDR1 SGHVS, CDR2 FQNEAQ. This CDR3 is CASSLTGGREKLFF. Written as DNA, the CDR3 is TGTGCCAGCAGCTTAACAGGGGGAAGGGAAAAACTGTTTTTT.

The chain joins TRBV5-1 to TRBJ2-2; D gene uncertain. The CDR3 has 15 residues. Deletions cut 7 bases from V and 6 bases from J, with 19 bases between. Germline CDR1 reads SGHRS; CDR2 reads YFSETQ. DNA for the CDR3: TGCGCCAGCTCCGCCGTTCGGTCGGCGTCCGGGGAGCTGTTTTTT. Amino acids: CASSAVRSASGELFF.

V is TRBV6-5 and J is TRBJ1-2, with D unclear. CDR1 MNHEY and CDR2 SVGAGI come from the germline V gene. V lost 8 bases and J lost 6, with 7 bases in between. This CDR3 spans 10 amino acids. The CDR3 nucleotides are TGTGCCAGCGGAAGGGATGGCTACACCTTC. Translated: CASGRDGYTF.

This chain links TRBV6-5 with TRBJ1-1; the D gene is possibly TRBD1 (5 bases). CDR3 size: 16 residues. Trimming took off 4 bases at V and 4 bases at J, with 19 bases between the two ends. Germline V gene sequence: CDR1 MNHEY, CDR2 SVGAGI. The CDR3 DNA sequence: TGTGCCAGCAGTTCACGCCGGGACCCAGGAACCACTGAAGCTTTCTTT. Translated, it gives CASSSRRDPGTTEAFF.

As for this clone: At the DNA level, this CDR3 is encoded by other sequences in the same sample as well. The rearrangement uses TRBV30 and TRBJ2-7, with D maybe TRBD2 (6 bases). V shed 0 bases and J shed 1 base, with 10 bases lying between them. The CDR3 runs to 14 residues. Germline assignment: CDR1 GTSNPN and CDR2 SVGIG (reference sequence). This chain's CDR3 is CAWSVLGGSYEQYF. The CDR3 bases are TGTGCCTGGAGTGTCCTCGGGGGATCCTACGAGCAGTACTTC.

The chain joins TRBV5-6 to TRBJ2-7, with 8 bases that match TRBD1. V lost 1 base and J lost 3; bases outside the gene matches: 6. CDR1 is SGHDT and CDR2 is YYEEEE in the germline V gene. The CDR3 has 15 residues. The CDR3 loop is CASSLRTGLYYEQYF. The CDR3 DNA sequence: TGTGCCAGCAGCTTGCGGACAGGGTTATACTACGAGCAGTACTTC.

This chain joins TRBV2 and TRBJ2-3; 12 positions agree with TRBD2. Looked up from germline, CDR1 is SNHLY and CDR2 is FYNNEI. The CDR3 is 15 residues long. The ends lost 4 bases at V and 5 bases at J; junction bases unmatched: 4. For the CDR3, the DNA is TGTGCCAGCAGTGTTTTGACTAGCGGGAGAGATACGCAGTATTTT. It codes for CASSVLTSGRDTQYF.

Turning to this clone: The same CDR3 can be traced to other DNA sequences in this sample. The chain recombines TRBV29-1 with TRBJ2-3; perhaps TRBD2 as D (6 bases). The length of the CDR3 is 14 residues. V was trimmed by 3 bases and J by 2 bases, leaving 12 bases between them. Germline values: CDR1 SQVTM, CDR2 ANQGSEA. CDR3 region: CSVEAGLPTDTQYF. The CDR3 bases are TGCAGCGTTGAGGCGGGGTTGCCCACAGATACGCAGTATTTT.

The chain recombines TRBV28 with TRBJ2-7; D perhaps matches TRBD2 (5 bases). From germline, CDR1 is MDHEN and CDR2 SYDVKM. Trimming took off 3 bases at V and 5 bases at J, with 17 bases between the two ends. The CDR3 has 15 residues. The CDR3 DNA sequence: TGTGCCAGCAGTTTCCCCTTTGGGGAGAAAAACGAGCAGTACTTC. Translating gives CASSFPFGEKNEQYF.

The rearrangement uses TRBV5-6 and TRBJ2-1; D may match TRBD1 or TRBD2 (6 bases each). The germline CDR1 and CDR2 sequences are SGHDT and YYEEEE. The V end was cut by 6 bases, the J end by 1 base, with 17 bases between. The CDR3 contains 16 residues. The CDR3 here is CASTRERGASYNEQFF. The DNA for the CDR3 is TGTGCCAGCACCCGAGAGAGGGGGGCTTCCTACAATGAGCAGTTCTTC.

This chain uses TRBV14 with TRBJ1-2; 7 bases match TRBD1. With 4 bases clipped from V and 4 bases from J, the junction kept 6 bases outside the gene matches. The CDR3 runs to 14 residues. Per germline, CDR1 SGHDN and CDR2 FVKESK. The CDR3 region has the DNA TGTGCCAGCAGCCGGCTCCAGGGGGTCTATGGCTACACCTTC. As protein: CASSRLQGVYGYTF.

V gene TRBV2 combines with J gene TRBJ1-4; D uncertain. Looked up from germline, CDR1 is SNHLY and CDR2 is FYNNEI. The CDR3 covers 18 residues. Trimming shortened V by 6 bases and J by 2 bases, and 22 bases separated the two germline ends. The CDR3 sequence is CASRDRFGEVFTNEKLFF. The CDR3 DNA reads TGTGCCAGCAGGGATCGATTCGGCGAGGTTTTTACTAATGAAAAACTGTTTTTT.

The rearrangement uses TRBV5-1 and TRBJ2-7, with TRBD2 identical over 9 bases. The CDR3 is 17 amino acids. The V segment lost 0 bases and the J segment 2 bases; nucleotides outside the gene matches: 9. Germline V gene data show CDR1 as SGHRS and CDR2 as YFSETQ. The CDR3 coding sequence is TGCGCCAGCAGCTTGGCAGCGGGAGGATCACCTACCTACGAGCAGTACTTC. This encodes CASSLAAGGSPTYEQYF.

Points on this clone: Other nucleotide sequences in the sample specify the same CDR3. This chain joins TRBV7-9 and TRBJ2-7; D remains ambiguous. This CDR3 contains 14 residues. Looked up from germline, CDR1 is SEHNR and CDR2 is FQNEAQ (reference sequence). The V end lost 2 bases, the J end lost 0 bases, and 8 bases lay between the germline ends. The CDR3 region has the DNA TGTGCCAGCAGCTTATTGGCGAGCTCCTACGAGCAGTACTTC. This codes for CASSLLASSYEQYF.